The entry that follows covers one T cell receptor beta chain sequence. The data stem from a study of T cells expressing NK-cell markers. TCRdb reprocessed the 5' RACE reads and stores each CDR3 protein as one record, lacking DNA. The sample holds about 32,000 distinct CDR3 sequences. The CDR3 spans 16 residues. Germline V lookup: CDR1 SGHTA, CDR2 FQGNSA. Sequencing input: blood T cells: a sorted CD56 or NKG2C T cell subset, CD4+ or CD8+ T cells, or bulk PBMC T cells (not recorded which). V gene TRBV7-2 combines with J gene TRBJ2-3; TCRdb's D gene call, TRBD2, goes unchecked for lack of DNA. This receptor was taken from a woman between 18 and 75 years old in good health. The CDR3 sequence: CASSKGSGGITDTQYF. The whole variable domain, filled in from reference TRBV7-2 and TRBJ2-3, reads GAGVSQSPSNKVTEKGKDVELRCDPISGHTALYWYRQSLGQGLEFLIYFQGNSAPDKSGLPSDRFSAERTGGSVSTLTIQRTQQEDSAVYLCASSKGSGGITDTQYFGPGTRLTVL.